The next 30 T cell receptor beta chains were all read from a single sample in a study of molecular identifiers for immune sequencing clone quantification. Each CDR3 protein is one row after TCRdb ran MiXCR on the PCR reads. The sample has just under 650,000 distinct CDR3 sequences; 20% are singletons. The material sequenced was naive CD8+ T cells from blood, with Jurkat cell RNA spiked in. Subset described: FACS-sorted CD8+CD4-CCR7+CD45RA+ naive T cells. Receptor source: a human donor in good health. Some libraries in this study had Jurkat cell RNA spiked in.

This clonotype was picked up a small number of times. A much larger clonotype is one base distant, so this may be a read error. This sequence joins TRBV30 and TRBJ2-7; TRBD1 is a possible D gene (5 bases). Trimming removed 2 bases at V and 6 bases at J, with 11 bases between. The CDR3 loop spans 12 amino acids. CDR1 GTSNPN and CDR2 SVGIG come from the germline V gene (reference sequence). Here the CDR3 reads CAWSPQGCEQYF. CDR3 sequence (DNA): TGTGCCTGGAGTCCCCAGGGATGCGAGCAGTACTTC.

The gene calls are TRBV29-1 and TRBJ1-1, with a possible D match to TRBD1 (5 bases). Looked up from germline, CDR1 is SQVTM and CDR2 is ANQGSEA. This CDR3 comprises 12 residues. The V gene lost 4 bases and the J gene lost 4 bases, with 10 bases spanning the gap. CDR3 residues: CSVVSGPTEAFF. CDR3 nucleotides: TGCAGCGTTGTGTCAGGGCCCACTGAAGCTTTCTTT. The full variable domain, with the rest looked up from reference TRBV29-1 and TRBJ1-1, is SAVISQKPSRDICQRGTSLTIQCQVDSQVTMMFWYRQQPGQSLTLIATANQGSEATYESGFVIDKFPISRPNLTFSTLTVSNMSPEDSSIYLCSVVSGPTEAFFGQGTRLTVV.

Ten or more counts support this clonotype. The gene calls are TRBV7-9 and TRBJ2-3; 8 bases agree with TRBD2. V shed 4 bases, J shed 2 bases, and the junction held 11 bases outside the gene matches. This CDR3 has 17 residues. Germline V CDR1 and CDR2: SEHNR, FQNEAQ (reference sequence). The CDR3 spells CASSSTVGGASTDTQYF. The CDR3, as DNA: TGTGCCAGCAGCTCTACCGTCGGGGGGGCGTCCACAGATACGCAGTATTTT.

This clonotype showed up many times. V gene TRBV30 combines with J gene TRBJ2-4; 7 bases are a match to TRBD1. V shed 3 bases and J 8 bases; nucleotides not matched to a gene: 13. Looked up from germline, CDR1 is GTSNPN and CDR2 is SVGIG (reference sequence). The CDR3 totals 15 residues. CDR3 loop: CAWSTITGVEDIQYF. CDR3 coding DNA: TGTGCCTGGAGCACTATAACAGGGGTAGAGGACATTCAGTACTTC.

Only one count was recorded for this clonotype. A much larger clone differs by one base, so this may be a read error. This sequence joins TRBV28 and TRBJ2-1; 9 bases fit TRBD2. Germline loops: CDR1 MDHEN, CDR2 SYDVKM. J lost 5 bases, V lost 4 bases, and 3 bases had no gene match. The CDR3 is made up of 14 amino acids. The CDR3 bases are TGTGCCAGCAGTTCGGCGGGAGGGCACAATGAGCAGTTCTTC. This translates into CASSSAGGHNEQFF.

This chain uses TRBV11-2 with TRBJ2-1; 11 nucleotides match TRBD1. Losses at the gene ends were 1 base for V and 13 bases for J; bases not matched to a gene: 0. CDR3 size: 12 residues. CDR1 and CDR2 from the germline V gene are SGHAT and FQNNGV. The CDR3 sequence: CASSLGTGGQFF. The CDR3, as DNA: TGTGCCAGCAGCTTAGGGACAGGGGGCCAGTTCTTC.

This clonotype was recorded at least ten times. V usage is TRBV27 and J usage is TRBJ2-5, with D possibly being TRBD1 (5 bases). Trimming took off 6 bases at V and 2 bases at J, with 10 bases between the two ends. The CDR3 spans 13 residues. CDR1 and CDR2 from the germline V gene are MNHEY and SMNVEV (reference sequence). The CDR3 sequence is CASRQTEQETQYF. The CDR3 DNA reads as TGTGCCAGCAGGCAGACAGAACAAGAGACCCAGTACTTC.

This clonotype appeared a few times. The gene calls are TRBV3-1 and TRBJ2-1; D ambiguous. V was cut by 0 bases and J by 3 bases, with 9 bases left in between. The CDR3 sequence is 15 residues long. Per the germline V gene, CDR1 is LGHDT and CDR2 is YNNKEL (reference sequence). The CDR3 bases are TGTGCCAGCAGCCAAGAAGGATTAATCTACAATGAGCAGTTCTTC. Its translation: CASSQEGLIYNEQFF.

This clonotype was detected many times. This sequence joins TRBV7-9 and TRBJ2-7; a possible D gene is TRBD1 (6 bases). CDR3 length equals 14 residues. Germline loops: CDR1 SEHNR, CDR2 FQNEAQ (reference sequence). Trimming stripped 5 bases from V and 3 bases from J, with 14 bases between. CDR3 amino acids: CASSTGTILYEQYF. The CDR3 DNA reads TGTGCCAGCAGCACCGGGACAATCCTCTACGAGCAGTACTTC.

This clonotype appeared a few times. V usage is TRBV23-1 and J usage is TRBJ2-1; 7 bases agree with TRBD1. TRBV23-1 is an ORF, and what it does is uncertain. The length of the CDR3 is 16 residues. With V trimmed by 2 bases and J by 6 bases, 10 bases remained unmatched. CDR3 nucleotide sequence: TGCGCCAGCAGTCAAACACAGGGGAGTTTAGGCAATGAGCAGTTCTTC. Translated, it gives CASSQTQGSLGNEQFF.

The V and J genes are TRBV3-1 and TRBJ2-7; possible D gene TRBD1, 6 bases. Germline lookup yields CDR1 LGHDT and CDR2 YNNKEL (reference sequence). This CDR3 comprises 17 residues. Trimming stripped 8 bases from V and 5 bases from J, with 28 bases between. The CDR3: CASGARGTGTPGDEQYF. The DNA of the CDR3 is TGTGCCAGCGGCGCAAGAGGAACCGGGACACCTGGGGACGAGCAGTACTTC.

Ten or more counts support this clonotype. For the CDR3, the DNA is TGCAGTGCTGTGGGAGCCAACTACGAGCAGTACTTC. Translating it yields CSAVGANYEQYF. This rearrangement joins TRBV20-1 to TRBJ2-7; D might be TRBD2 (5 bases). The CDR3 has 12 residues. The ends were cut back, 5 bases at V and 3 bases at J, with 11 bases in the middle. From germline, CDR1 is DFQATT and CDR2 SNEGSKA (reference sequence).

In the case of this clonotype: This is likely a read error, given that the CDR3 carries no conserved phenylalanine or tryptophan at its end. The chain employs TRBV28 and TRBJ2-7, with D unresolved. Between the trimmed V and J ends, which lost 3 bases and 0 bases, there was a span of 6 bases. Germline V CDR1 and CDR2: MDHEN, SYDVKM. This CDR3 has 13 residues. As DNA, the CDR3 is TGTGCCAGCAGTTTGGGCTTCTCCTACGAGCAGTACTCC. Its translation: CASSLGFSYEQYS.

With regard to this clonotype: A clone one base away is much larger, so this may be a read error. This chain connects TRBV4-3 to TRBJ1-3; 7 bases map to TRBD1. Germline CDR1 LGHNA, CDR2 YSLEER. The CDR3 spans 14 residues. The CDR3 DNA reads TGCGCCGGCAGCCCGACAGGGATTGGAAACACCATATATTTT. This gives the protein CAGSPTGIGNTIYF.

The rearrangement joins TRBV14 to TRBJ2-1; TRBD2 matches 9 bases. V gave up 0 bases and J gave up 1 base; unmatched junction bases: 13. The CDR3 spans 20 residues. Germline CDR1 is SGHDN and CDR2 is FVKESK. This chain's CDR3 is CASSQDRLAAYTDSYNEQFF. The CDR3 region has the DNA TGTGCCAGCAGCCAAGATAGACTAGCGGCATACACCGATTCCTACAATGAGCAGTTCTTC. The full variable domain, with the rest looked up from reference TRBV14 and TRBJ2-1, is EAGVTQFPSHSVIEKGQTVTLRCDPISGHDNLYWYRRVMGKEIKFLLHFVKESKQDESGMPNNRFLAERTGGTYSTLKVQPAELEDSGVYFCASSQDRLAAYTDSYNEQFFGPGTRLTVL.

Regarding this clonotype: Germline and junction disagree at one end, which may indicate a read error. The rearrangement uses TRBV12-3 or TRBV12-4 and TRBJ1-1; 8 bases agree with TRBD1. There are 13 residues in the CDR3. CDR3 in DNA: TGTACCAGCAGTCCAGGGGGCGGAACTGAAGCTTTCTTT. Translation gives CTSSPGGGTEAFF.

This clonotype appeared many times. This sequence joins TRBV6-5 and TRBJ2-7; possibly TRBD2 for D (6 bases). The CDR3 loop spans 15 amino acids. Germline CDR1 MNHEY, CDR2 SVGAGI. V shed 6 bases and J shed 0 bases, with 15 bases lying between them. CDR3: CASRGGAGSSYEQYF. CDR3 DNA sequence: TGTGCCAGCAGGGGCGGCGCGGGGAGCTCCTACGAGCAGTACTTC.

The chain couples TRBV6-2 or TRBV6-3 to TRBJ1-5, with D hard to call. V was pared by 1 base and J by 3 bases, with 7 bases between. CDR3 size: 14 residues. The germline V gene has CDR1 MNHEY and CDR2 SVGEGT. DNA for the CDR3: TGTGCCAGCAGTTACTACCAGATCAATCAGCCCCAGCATTTT. It encodes CASSYYQINQPQHF.

This clonotype was detected ten times or more. V and J are TRBV5-1 and TRBJ2-7; D not resolved. Germline CDR1 SGHRS, CDR2 YFSETQ. CDR3 length: 15 residues. Trimming stripped 4 bases from V and 6 bases from J, with 20 bases between. CDR3 region: CASSPTGGLSGEQYF. DNA of the CDR3: TGCGCCAGCAGCCCGACGGGCGGTCTCTCCGGCGAGCAGTACTTC. Full variable domain (outside the CDR3, taken from reference TRBV5-1 and TRBJ2-7): KAGVTQTPRYLIKTRGQQVTLSCSPISGHRSVSWYQQTPGQGLQFLFEYFSETQRNKGNFPGRFSGRQFSNSRSEMNVSTLELGDSALYLCASSPTGGLSGEQYFGPGTRLTVT.

This clonotype came up a few times. V usage is TRBV4-1 and J usage is TRBJ1-3; 10 positions agree with TRBD1. This CDR3 contains 15 residues. Germline V CDR1 and CDR2: MGHRA, YSYEKL. J lost 2 bases, V lost 8 bases, and 6 bases had no gene match. The CDR3, as DNA: TGCGCCAGCGCCTTGGGGACAGGGGCTGGAAACACCATATATTTT. Amino acids: CASALGTGAGNTIYF.

The genes are TRBV19 and TRBJ1-5; D is perhaps TRBD1 (5 bases). V was trimmed by 7 bases and J by 3 bases, leaving 10 bases between them. CDR3 length: 13 residues. In germline, CDR1 is LNHDA, CDR2 SQIVND (reference sequence). The CDR3 DNA follows: TGTGCCAGTATGTCAGGGACCAATCAGCCCCAGCATTTT. This gives the protein CASMSGTNQPQHF.

In regard to this clonotype: The junction does not match germline at one end; this may be a read error. The J gene is TRBJ2-1, the V gene TRBV7-9; TRBD2 is a possible D gene (6 bases). The germline V gene encodes CDR1 SEHNR and CDR2 FQNEAQ (reference sequence). This CDR3 contains 16 residues. CDR3 sequence (DNA): TGTGTCAGCAGCTTACTGGGCGGGGTCGGAGGCGATGAGCAGTTCTTC. Protein product: CVSSLLGGVGGDEQFF.

This clonotype was seen only a few times. The chain links TRBV12-3 or TRBV12-4 to TRBJ1-4; D unclear. The CDR3 length is 12 residues. V lost 5 bases and J 4 bases, leaving 5 bases between the germline ends. CDR3 sequence: CASSPHNEKLFF. CDR3 sequence (DNA): TGTGCCAGCAGTCCACATAATGAAAAACTGTTTTTT.

The sample holds a few counts of this clonotype. The chain carries TRBV21-1 and TRBJ2-1. TRBV21-1 is described as a pseudogene. The CDR3 runs to 12 residues. The CDR3 reads CASSPLTREQFF. The CDR3, as DNA: TGTGCCAGCAGCCCACTTACGCGTGAGCAGTTCTTC.

The chain recombines TRBV5-1 with TRBJ2-7; maybe TRBD1 (5 bases). V was shortened by 2 bases and J by 2 bases, with 17 bases between the two germline ends. The V gene's germline CDR1 is SGHRS and CDR2 YFSETQ. This CDR3 spans 16 amino acids. This CDR3 is CASSLGAVGPPYEQYF. For the CDR3, the DNA is TGCGCCAGCAGCTTAGGGGCCGTGGGTCCCCCCTACGAGCAGTACTTC. The whole variable domain, filled in from reference TRBV5-1 and TRBJ2-7, reads KAGVTQTPRYLIKTRGQQVTLSCSPISGHRSVSWYQQTPGQGLQFLFEYFSETQRNKGNFPGRFSGRQFSNSRSEMNVSTLELGDSALYLCASSLGAVGPPYEQYFGPGTRLTVT.

This clonotype occurred a few times. The rearrangement joins TRBV14 to TRBJ2-7, with D tentatively TRBD2 (6 bases). The V end was cut by 3 bases, the J end by 1 base, with 16 bases between. Germline V CDR1 and CDR2: SGHDN, FVKESK. This CDR3 spans 16 amino acids. CDR3 bases: TGTGCCAGCAGCCAGATGGGAGCGGGTAGGTCCTACGAGCAGTACTTC. Encoded protein: CASSQMGAGRSYEQYF.

The gene calls are TRBV10-1 and TRBJ1-1, with 8 bases that match TRBD1. The CDR3 contains 16 residues. The V gene end was trimmed by 1 base and the J gene end by 3 bases; junction bases not matched to a gene: 7. Germline CDR1 reads WNHNN; CDR2 reads SYGVQD (reference sequence). The chain's CDR3 is CASSEFRGLTDTEAFF. The CDR3 region has the DNA TGCGCCAGCAGTGAGTTCAGGGGGCTAACGGACACTGAAGCTTTCTTT.

This clonotype was detected many times. CDR3 protein: CASSAPGGEAFF. CDR3 coding DNA: TGTGCCAGCAGTGCGCCTGGGGGTGAAGCTTTCTTT. The rearrangement joins TRBV2 to TRBJ1-1; D is perhaps TRBD1 (5 bases). CDR1 and CDR2 (germline): SNHLY, FYNNEI. Trimming stripped 4 bases from V and 7 bases from J, with 10 bases between. The CDR3 extends over 12 amino acids.

Details on this clonotype: A clone one base away is much larger, so this may be a read error. A read error is likely, as this CDR3 ends without the conserved phenylalanine or tryptophan. The chain couples TRBV6-5 to TRBJ1-2; possibly TRBD1 for D (5 bases). The CDR3 sequence is 13 residues long. The V and J ends lost 7 bases and 3 bases respectively, with 12 bases between them. CDR1 is MNHEY, CDR2 SVGAGI, per germline. The CDR3: CASKPDRDYGYTL. The CDR3 DNA reads TGTGCCAGCAAACCTGACAGAGACTATGGCTACACCCTC.

At least ten counts were recorded for this clonotype. The rearrangement links TRBV12-3 or TRBV12-4 to TRBJ1-4, with D uncertain. Trimming removed 5 bases at V and 5 bases at J, with 12 bases between. The CDR3 is made up of 14 amino acids. The CDR3 DNA sequence: TGTGCCAGCAGTCCCGGGGTTCTAAATGAAAAACTGTTTTTT. Amino acid sequence: CASSPGVLNEKLFF.